Below are 20 T cell receptor beta chains sequenced from a single sample in a study of identical twins. TCRdb re-analysed the 5' RACE reads in MiXCR, keeping a single row per CDR3 protein. The table has about 460,000 distinct CDR3 sequences, around 14% seen once; the top ten hold about 0.52%. These sequences were also reported in another study, on yellow fever vaccine responses in identical twins.

Sequenced sample: CD4+ T cells sorted from blood. Every receptor here comes from a woman aged 18-30 years in good health.

The V and J genes are TRBV7-3 and TRBJ2-5; D gene unclear. Looked up from germline, CDR1 is SGHTA and CDR2 is FQGTGA. The CDR3 runs 13 residues. Between the trimmed V and J ends, which lost 5 bases and 2 bases, there was a span of 9 bases. CDR3 in amino acids: CASSRFTQETQYF. The CDR3 DNA sequence: TGTGCCAGCAGCCGGTTTACTCAAGAGACCCAGTACTTC.

J is TRBJ2-1 and V is TRBV4-3; D is unclear. Germline values: CDR1 LGHNA, CDR2 YSLEER. The CDR3 extends over 15 amino acids. V dropped 0 bases and J dropped 2 bases, with 8 bases sitting between them. Here the CDR3 reads CASSQEAEPYNEQFF. The CDR3 nucleotides read TGCGCCAGCAGCCAAGAGGCTGAACCCTACAATGAGCAGTTCTTC.

This clonotype was counted a few times. This rearrangement joins TRBV7-8 to TRBJ1-1; a weak D match, TRBD1 (6 bases). CDR1 and CDR2 (germline): SGHVS, FQNEAQ. The V end lost 4 bases, the J end lost 1 base, and 10 bases lay between the germline ends. This CDR3 is 14 amino acids long. CDR3 loop: CASSSKGGNTEAFF. The CDR3 DNA follows: TGTGCCAGCAGCTCCAAGGGGGGGAACACTGAAGCTTTCTTT. The complete variable domain, with remaining parts taken from reference TRBV7-8 and TRBJ1-1, reads GAGVSQSPRYKVAKRGQDVALRCDPISGHVSLFWYQQALGQGPEFLTYFQNEAQLDKSGLPSDRFFAERPEGSVSTLKIQRTQQEDSAVYLCASSSKGGNTEAFFGQGTRLTVV.

The chain carries TRBV4-3 and TRBJ1-1; D is undetermined. V lost 3 bases to trimming and J lost 10 bases, with 15 bases between them. The CDR3 runs to 13 residues. CDR1 and CDR2 from the germline V gene are LGHNA and YSLEER. DNA of the CDR3: TGCGCCAGCAGCCAGGCCCTAGGGCCCCGAGCTTTCTTT. This encodes CASSQALGPRAFF.

This clonotype appeared many times. The V call is TRBV20-1, the J call TRBJ2-3; tentatively, D is TRBD2 (6 bases). The CDR3 sequence is 15 residues long. V lost 0 bases, J lost 2 bases, and 12 bases lay in between. CDR1 is DFQATT, CDR2 SNEGSKA, per germline (reference sequence). CDR3 sequence reads: CSARDPLRDTDTQYF. For the CDR3, the DNA is TGCAGTGCTAGAGATCCTTTGCGGGACACAGATACGCAGTATTTT.

This clonotype appeared a few times. The rearrangement joins TRBV20-1 to TRBJ2-1, with D perhaps matching TRBD1 or TRBD2 (6 bases each). The germline V gene has CDR1 DFQATT and CDR2 SNEGSKA (reference sequence). The CDR3 contains 14 residues. V lost 3 bases and J lost 7, with 16 bases in between. The CDR3 protein is CSASRGLNSNEQFF. DNA of the CDR3: TGCAGTGCTAGTCGGGGGCTTAATTCAAATGAGCAGTTCTTC.

This chain uses TRBV6-2 or TRBV6-3 with TRBJ2-7; 7 bases align to TRBD2. The CDR3 sequence is 18 residues long. V was clipped by 5 bases and J by 0 bases; unmatched bases: 16. The V gene's germline CDR1 is MNHEY and CDR2 SVGEGT. The CDR3 loop is CASSQMGFQRGSSYEQYF. CDR3 in DNA: TGTGCCAGCAGTCAAATGGGCTTCCAGCGGGGAAGCTCCTACGAGCAGTACTTC.

The rearrangement links TRBV28 to TRBJ2-1; 8 bases map to TRBD2. Germline loops: CDR1 MDHEN, CDR2 SYDVKM. J gave up 12 bases and V 4 bases, and 14 bases lay outside the gene matches. CDR3 size: 15 residues. The CDR3 coding sequence is TGTGCCAGCAGTTCACCCCCTGTTGCGGGAGGTATGCAGTTCTTC. Amino acids: CASSSPPVAGGMQFF.

This clonotype has only a few counts. The germline gene is not matched at one end of the junction; a read error may be the cause. The gene calls are TRBV2 and TRBJ1-5; TRBD1 matches at 7 bases. CDR3 length: 12 residues. Per the germline V gene, CDR1 is SNHLY and CDR2 is FYNNEI. The CDR3: CACRGVIQPQHF. The CDR3 nucleotides read TGTGCCTGCAGGGGGGTGATCCAGCCCCAGCATTTT.

The sample holds a few counts of this clonotype. This rearrangement joins TRBV4-1 to TRBJ2-7; 7 bases line up with TRBD1. This CDR3 has 17 residues. V lost 3 bases to trimming and J lost 6 bases; unmatched junction nucleotides: 17. The germline V gene encodes CDR1 MGHRA and CDR2 YSYEKL. The CDR3 nucleotides read TGCGCCAGCAGCCACGGGCCCCTCCCGACAGGGCCTAGCGAGCAGTACTTC. Encoded protein: CASSHGPLPTGPSEQYF.

The rearrangement uses TRBV12-3 or TRBV12-4 and TRBJ2-2; a weak D match, TRBD2 (5 bases). The CDR3 contains 16 residues. V was cut by 2 bases and J by 7 bases, with 17 bases left in between. The CDR3 DNA reads TGTGCCAGCAGTTTACGAGGGAGAGGTACTGGCGGGGAGCTGTTTTTT. This gives the protein CASSLRGRGTGGELFF.

The V and J genes are TRBV29-1 and TRBJ2-7; a weak D match, TRBD1 (6 bases). V was trimmed by 2 bases and J by 0 bases, leaving 20 bases between them. This CDR3 comprises 17 residues. Germline V gene sequence: CDR1 SQVTM, CDR2 ANQGSEA. As DNA, the CDR3 is TGCAGCGTTGAAACCACCTTACAGGGTAGGGGCTCCTACGAGCAGTACTTC. Translating it yields CSVETTLQGRGSYEQYF.

The chain employs TRBV5-1 and TRBJ1-5; the D gene is possibly TRBD1 (5 bases). The V gene's germline CDR1 is SGHRS and CDR2 YFSETQ. Deletions cut 0 bases from V and 3 bases from J, with 7 bases between. The CDR3 has 14 amino acids. Here the CDR3 reads CASSLEGNNQPQHF. The CDR3 DNA reads TGCGCCAGCAGCTTGGAGGGGAACAATCAGCCCCAGCATTTT.

This clonotype was seen only a few times. This chain joins TRBV27 and TRBJ2-1; TRBD2 aligns across 9 bases. The CDR3 covers 14 residues. Germline V gene data show CDR1 as MNHEY and CDR2 as SMNVEV (reference sequence). J lost 5 bases, V lost 4 bases, and 3 bases had no gene match. Here the CDR3 DNA reads TGTGCCAGCAGTTCAGCGGGAGGCCACAATGAGCAGTTCTTC. This codes for CASSSAGGHNEQFF.

The chain links TRBV30 to TRBJ2-3; D is ambiguous. This CDR3 region has 12 residues. Per the germline V gene, CDR1 is GTSNPN and CDR2 is SVGIG (reference sequence). V dropped 4 bases and J dropped 2 bases, with 7 bases sitting between them. The CDR3 region has the DNA TGTGCCTGGACCCCTAACACAGATACGCAGTATTTT. Protein product: CAWTPNTDTQYF.

The chain has TRBV10-1 and TRBJ2-7; 8 bases map to TRBD2. The CDR3 is 15 amino acids. Germline trimming cut 5 bases from V and 0 bases from J; bases unmatched to any gene: 6. CDR1 WNHNN and CDR2 SYGVQD come from the germline V gene (reference sequence). CDR3 bases: TGCGCCAGCAGTAACAGCGGGAGTGCCTCCTACGAGCAGTACTTC. Translated, it gives CASSNSGSASYEQYF.

This chain connects TRBV6-1 to TRBJ2-3, with TRBD1 matching 9 bases. Germline CDR1 MNHNS, CDR2 SASEGT. This CDR3 is built from 15 residues. Trimming took 6 bases from V and 7 from J; bases not matched to a gene: 11. DNA of the CDR3: TGTGCCAGCAGCCGCCCTGGGACAGGGTTCTATACGCAGTATTTT. The encoded protein is CASSRPGTGFYTQYF.

The V gene is TRBV11-2, the J gene TRBJ2-2, with D perhaps matching TRBD1 (7 bases). CDR1 and CDR2 (germline): SGHAT, FQNNGV. With 4 bases removed from V and 4 bases from J, the gap between germline ends came to 13 bases. The length of the CDR3 is 15 residues. The CDR3 here is CASSSGGTLTGELFF. The CDR3, as DNA: TGTGCCAGCAGCTCAGGGGGGACACTCACCGGGGAGCTGTTTTTT.

This sequence joins TRBV20-1 and TRBJ2-3; 9 positions agree with TRBD2. Germline CDR1 reads DFQATT; CDR2 reads SNEGSKA (reference sequence). The junction had 4 bases not matched to a gene; V was cut back by 2 bases and J by 4 bases. This CDR3 has 14 residues. Here the CDR3 DNA reads TGCAGTGCTAGATTAGCGGGGGCTGCAGATACGCAGTATTTT. Translated: CSARLAGAADTQYF.

The genes are TRBV6-4 and TRBJ2-7; TRBD1 might be the D (5 bases). Trimming pared 5 bases from V and 5 bases from J, leaving 13 bases between. The length of the CDR3 is 13 residues. The germline CDR1 and CDR2 sequences are MRHNA and SNTAGT. The CDR3 nucleotides read TGTGCCAGCAGTCCAGGGCCCTGGGACGAGCAGTACTTC. Translated, it gives CASSPGPWDEQYF.